This T cell receptor beta chain was profiled in a study of blood T cells in healthy people across ages. Study-wide context: Per every two T cells, about one barcoded beta molecule was captured by template switching. Regarding the study as a whole: With unsorted PBMCs, a conclusive comparison of naive versus antigen-experienced cells was not possible.

This clonotype was observed at least ten times. Antigen specificity is unknown. Donors ranged from roughly 6 to 90 years old and were healthy Caucasians in Russia. The total RNA that was extracted per sample amounted to at least 5 micrograms. Germline V gives CDR1 SGHTA, CDR2 FQGNSA. This CDR3 is 16 amino acids long. V dropped 5 bases and J dropped 2; count of bases not matched to a gene: 8. A sample-barcoded 5' primer and a J-beta primer mix were used in a second PCR of roughly 7 to 11 cycles. MiXCR was run by TCRdb on the 5' RACE reads, yielding one entry per CDR3 protein. The table lists over a million distinct CDR3 sequences, 35% to 45% of them singletons.

The material sequenced was blood. The rearrangement uses TRBV7-2 and TRBJ2-3; 9 nucleotides align to TRBD1. The sequence derives from a woman younger than 30 in good health. In DNA, the CDR3 is TGTGCCAGCAGCCCCCGCGGGACAGGGACCACAGATACGCAGTATTTT. It codes for CASSPRGTGTTDTQYF. Supplemented by reference TRBV7-2 and TRBJ2-3, the full variable domain reads GAGVSQSPSNKVTEKGKDVELRCDPISGHTALYWYRQSLGQGLEFLIYFQGNSAPDKSGLPSDRFSAERTGGSVSTLTIQRTQQEDSAVYLCASSPRGTGTTDTQYFGPGTRLTVL.